This record concerns one TCR beta chain sequence. The data stem from a study of TIL therapy for anti-PD-1-resistant metastatic lung cancer. The time point: pre-treatment sample, taken before nivolumab and TIL therapy. The CDR3 has 11 residues. The immunoSEQ assay was v3. The repertoire was sequenced with immunoSEQ multiplex PCR; TCRdb's copy has only in-frame clones and lacks some. The table has around 30,000 clones, about 79% seen once; the top ten hold approximately 2.5%. This rearrangement joins TRBV21-1 to TRBJ2-1; the table's D gene call, TRBD2, was not cross checked with the DNA. TRBV21-1 is flagged as a pseudogene. Specimen: blood, collected at baseline. The receptor was derived from a woman between 25 and 85 years old with non-small cell lung cancer. This CDR3 is CASSFQLGQFF. The DNA of the CDR3 is TGTGCCAGCAGCTTTCAACTAGGGCAGTTCTTC.